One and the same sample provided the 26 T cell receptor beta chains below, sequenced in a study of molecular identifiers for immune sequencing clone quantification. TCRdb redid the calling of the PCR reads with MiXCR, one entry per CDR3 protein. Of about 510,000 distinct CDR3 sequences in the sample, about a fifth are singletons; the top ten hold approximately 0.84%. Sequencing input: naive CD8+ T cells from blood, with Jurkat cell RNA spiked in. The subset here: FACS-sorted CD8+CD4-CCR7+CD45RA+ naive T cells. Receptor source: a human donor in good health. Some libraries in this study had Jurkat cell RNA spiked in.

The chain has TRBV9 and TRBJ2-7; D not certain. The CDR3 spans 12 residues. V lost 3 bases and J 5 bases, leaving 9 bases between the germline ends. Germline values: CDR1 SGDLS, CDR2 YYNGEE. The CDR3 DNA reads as TGTGCCAGCAGCGACCCCCGACACGAGCAGTACTTC. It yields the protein CASSDPRHEQYF.

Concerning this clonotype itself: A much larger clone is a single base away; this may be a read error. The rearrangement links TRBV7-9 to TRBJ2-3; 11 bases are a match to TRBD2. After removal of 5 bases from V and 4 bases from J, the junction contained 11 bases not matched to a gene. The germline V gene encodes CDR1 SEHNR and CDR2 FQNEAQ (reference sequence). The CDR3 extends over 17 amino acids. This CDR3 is CASSLRLAGSSADTQYF. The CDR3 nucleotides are TGTGCCAGCAGCCTTAGACTAGCGGGGAGCAGCGCAGATACGCAGTATTTT.

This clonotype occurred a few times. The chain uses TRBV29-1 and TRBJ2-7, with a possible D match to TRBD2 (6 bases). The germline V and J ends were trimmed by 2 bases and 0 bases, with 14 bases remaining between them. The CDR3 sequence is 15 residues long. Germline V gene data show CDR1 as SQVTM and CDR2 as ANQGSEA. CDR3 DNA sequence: TGCAGCGTTGAATATGTAGCGGAGAGCTCCTACGAGCAGTACTTC. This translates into CSVEYVAESSYEQYF.

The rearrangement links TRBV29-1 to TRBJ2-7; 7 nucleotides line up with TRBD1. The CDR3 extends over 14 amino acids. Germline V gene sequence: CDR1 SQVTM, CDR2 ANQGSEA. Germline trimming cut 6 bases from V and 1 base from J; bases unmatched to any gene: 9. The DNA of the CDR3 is TGCAGCGTGCGAACAGACAGGGCTTCCTACGAGCAGTACTTC. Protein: CSVRTDRASYEQYF.

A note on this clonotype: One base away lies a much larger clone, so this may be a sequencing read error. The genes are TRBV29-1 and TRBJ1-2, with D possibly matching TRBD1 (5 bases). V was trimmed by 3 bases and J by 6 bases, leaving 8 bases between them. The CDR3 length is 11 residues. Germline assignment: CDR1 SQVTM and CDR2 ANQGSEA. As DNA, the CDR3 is TGCAGCGTTGACGGGGCGAATGGCTACACCTTC. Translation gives CSVDGANGYTF.

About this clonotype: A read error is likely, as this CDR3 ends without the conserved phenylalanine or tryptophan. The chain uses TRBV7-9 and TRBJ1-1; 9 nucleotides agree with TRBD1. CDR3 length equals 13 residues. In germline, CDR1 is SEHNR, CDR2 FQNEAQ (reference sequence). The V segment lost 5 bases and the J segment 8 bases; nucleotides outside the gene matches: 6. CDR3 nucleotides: TGTGCCAGCAGCGCAATTGGACAGGGGGAAGCTTTCTCT. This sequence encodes CASSAIGQGEAFS.

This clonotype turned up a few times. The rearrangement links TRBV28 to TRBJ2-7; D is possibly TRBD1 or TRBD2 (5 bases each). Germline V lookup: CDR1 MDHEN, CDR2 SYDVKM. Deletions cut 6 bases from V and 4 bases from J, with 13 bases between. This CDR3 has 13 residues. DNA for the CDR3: TGTGCCAGCAGCCCTCCTGAGGGGTACGAGCAGTACTTC. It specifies CASSPPEGYEQYF.

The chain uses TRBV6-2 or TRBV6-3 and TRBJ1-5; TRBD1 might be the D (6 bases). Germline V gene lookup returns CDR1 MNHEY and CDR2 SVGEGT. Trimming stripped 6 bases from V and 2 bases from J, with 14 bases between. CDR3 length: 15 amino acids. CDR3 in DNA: TGTGCCAGCAGACTTCAGGGGTCAGGCAATCAGCCCCAGCATTTT. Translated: CASRLQGSGNQPQHF.

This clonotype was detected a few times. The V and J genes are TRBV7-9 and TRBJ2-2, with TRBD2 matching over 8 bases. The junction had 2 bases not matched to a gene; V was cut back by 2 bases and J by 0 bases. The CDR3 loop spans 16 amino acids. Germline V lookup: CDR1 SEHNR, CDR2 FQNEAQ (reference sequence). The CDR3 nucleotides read TGTGCCAGCAGCTTAACTAGCGGCGCGAACACCGGGGAGCTGTTTTTT. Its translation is CASSLTSGANTGELFF. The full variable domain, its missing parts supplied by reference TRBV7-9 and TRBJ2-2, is DTGVSQNPRHKITKRGQNVTFRCDPISEHNRLYWYRQTLGQGPEFLTYFQNEAQLEKSRLLSDRFSAERPKGSFSTLEIQRTEQGDSAMYLCASSLTSGANTGELFFGEGSRLTVL.

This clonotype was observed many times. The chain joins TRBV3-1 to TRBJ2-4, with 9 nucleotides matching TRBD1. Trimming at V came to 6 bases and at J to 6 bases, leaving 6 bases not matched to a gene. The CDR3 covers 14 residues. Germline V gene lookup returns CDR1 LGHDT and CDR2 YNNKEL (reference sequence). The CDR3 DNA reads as TGTGCCAGCAGTCTAGACAGGGGGAGAAACATTCAGTACTTC. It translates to CASSLDRGRNIQYF. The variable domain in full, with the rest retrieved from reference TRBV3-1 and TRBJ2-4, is DTAVSQTPKYLVTQMGNDKSIKCEQNLGHDTMYWYKQDSKKFLKIMFSYNNKELIINETVPNRFSPKSPDKAHLNLHINSLELGDSAVYFCASSLDRGRNIQYFGAGTRLSVL.

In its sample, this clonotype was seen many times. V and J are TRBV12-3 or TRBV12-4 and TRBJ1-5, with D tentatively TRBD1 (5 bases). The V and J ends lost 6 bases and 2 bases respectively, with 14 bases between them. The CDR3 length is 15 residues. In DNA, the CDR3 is TGTGCCAGCAGCTCGGACGGAGGGGGCAATCAGCCCCAGCATTTT. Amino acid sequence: CASSSDGGGNQPQHF.

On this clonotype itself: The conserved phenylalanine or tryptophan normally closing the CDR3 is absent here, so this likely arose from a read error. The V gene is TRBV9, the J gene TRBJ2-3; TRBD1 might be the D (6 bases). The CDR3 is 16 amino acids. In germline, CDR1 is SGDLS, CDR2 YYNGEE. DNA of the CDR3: TGTGCCAACAGCTCCGTCGAGGGGGTCCCCTGGGATACGCAGTATTCT. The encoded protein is CANSSVEGVPWDTQYS.

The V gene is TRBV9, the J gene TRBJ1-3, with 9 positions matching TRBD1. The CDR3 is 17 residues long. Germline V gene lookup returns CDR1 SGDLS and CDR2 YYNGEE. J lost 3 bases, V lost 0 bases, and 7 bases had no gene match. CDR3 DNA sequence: TGTGCCAGCAGCGTAGTGGCCGGGACAGGGAGTGGAAACACCATATATTTT. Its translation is CASSVVAGTGSGNTIYF.

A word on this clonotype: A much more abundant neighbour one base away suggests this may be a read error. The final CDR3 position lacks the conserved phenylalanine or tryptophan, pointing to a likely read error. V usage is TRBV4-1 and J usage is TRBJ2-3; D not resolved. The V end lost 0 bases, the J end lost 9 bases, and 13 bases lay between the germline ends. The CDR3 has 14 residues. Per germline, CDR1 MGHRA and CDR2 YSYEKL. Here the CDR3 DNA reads TGCGCCAGCAGCCAAGATTTGTCCGGTTCCACGCAGTATTCT. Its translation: CASSQDLSGSTQYS.

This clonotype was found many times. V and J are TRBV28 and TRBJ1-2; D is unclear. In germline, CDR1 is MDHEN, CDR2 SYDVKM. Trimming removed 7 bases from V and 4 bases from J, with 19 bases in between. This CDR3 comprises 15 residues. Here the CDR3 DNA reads TGTGCCAGCACCGGCTCGCCAACAGCTAGCTATGGCTACACCTTC. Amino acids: CASTGSPTASYGYTF.

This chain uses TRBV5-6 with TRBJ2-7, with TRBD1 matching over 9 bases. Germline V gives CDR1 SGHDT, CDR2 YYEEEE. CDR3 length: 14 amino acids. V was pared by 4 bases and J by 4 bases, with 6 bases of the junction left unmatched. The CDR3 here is CASSRGQGWYEQYF. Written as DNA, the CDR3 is TGTGCCAGCAGCCGTGGACAGGGGTGGTACGAGCAGTACTTC. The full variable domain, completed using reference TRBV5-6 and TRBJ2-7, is DAGVTQSPTHLIKTRGQQVTLRCSPKSGHDTVSWYQQALGQGPQFIFQYYEEEERQRGNFPDRFSGHQFPNYSSELNVNALLLGDSALYLCASSRGQGWYEQYFGPGTRLTVT.

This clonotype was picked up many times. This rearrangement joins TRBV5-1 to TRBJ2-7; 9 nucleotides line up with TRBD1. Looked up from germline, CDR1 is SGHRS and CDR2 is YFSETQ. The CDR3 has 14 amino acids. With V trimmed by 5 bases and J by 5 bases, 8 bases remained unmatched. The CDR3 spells CASSRDRVVDEQYF. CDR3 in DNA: TGCGCCAGCAGTCGGGACAGGGTTGTAGACGAGCAGTACTTC.

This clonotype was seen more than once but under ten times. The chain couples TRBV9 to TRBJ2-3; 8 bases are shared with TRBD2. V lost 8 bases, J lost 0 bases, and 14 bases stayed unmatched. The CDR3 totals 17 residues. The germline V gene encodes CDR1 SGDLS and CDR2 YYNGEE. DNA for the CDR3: TGTGCCAGTAAGGGGACCGCGAGCGGGGGTAGCACAGATACGCAGTATTTT. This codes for CASKGTASGGSTDTQYF. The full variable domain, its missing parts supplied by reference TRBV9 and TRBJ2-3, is DSGVTQTPKHLITATGQRVTLRCSPRSGDLSVYWYQQSLDQGLQFLIQYYNGEERAKGNILERFSAQQFPDLHSELNLSSLELGDSALYFCASKGTASGGSTDTQYFGPGTRLTVL.

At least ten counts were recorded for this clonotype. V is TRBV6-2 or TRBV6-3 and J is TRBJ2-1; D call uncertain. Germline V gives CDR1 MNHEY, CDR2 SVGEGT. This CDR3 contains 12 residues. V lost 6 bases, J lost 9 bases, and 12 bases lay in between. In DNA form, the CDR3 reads TGTGCCAGCAGAACTGCTGTACCTGAGCAGTTCTTC. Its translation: CASRTAVPEQFF.

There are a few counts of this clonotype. The CDR3 loop reads CASSAVGSTDTQYF. In nucleotides, the CDR3 is TGTGCCAGCAGTGCCGTGGGTAGCACAGATACGCAGTATTTT. This chain links TRBV6-2 or TRBV6-3 with TRBJ2-3; D is unclear. V was pared by 5 bases and J by 0 bases, with 9 bases between. The CDR3 extends over 14 amino acids. CDR1 MNHEY and CDR2 SVGEGT come from the germline V gene.

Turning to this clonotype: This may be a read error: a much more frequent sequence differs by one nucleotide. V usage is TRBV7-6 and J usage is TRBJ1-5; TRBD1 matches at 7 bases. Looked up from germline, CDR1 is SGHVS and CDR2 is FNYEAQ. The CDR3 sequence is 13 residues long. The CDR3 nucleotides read TGTGCCGGCAGCACAGGGGTGGGTCAGCCCCAGCATTTT. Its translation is CAGSTGVGQPQHF.

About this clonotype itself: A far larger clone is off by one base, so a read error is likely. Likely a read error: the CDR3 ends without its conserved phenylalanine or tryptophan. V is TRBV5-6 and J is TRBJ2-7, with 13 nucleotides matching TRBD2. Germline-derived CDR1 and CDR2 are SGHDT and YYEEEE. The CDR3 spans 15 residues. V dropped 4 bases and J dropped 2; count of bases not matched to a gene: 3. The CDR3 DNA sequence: TGTGCCAGCAGCCCGGGACTAGCGGGAACCTACGAGCAGTACTAC. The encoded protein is CASSPGLAGTYEQYY.

The CDR3 nucleotides are TGTGCCAGCAATAATCTAGCGGGAGTATGGAATGAGCAGTTCTTC. Amino acid sequence: CASNNLAGVWNEQFF. J is TRBJ2-1 and V is TRBV27; 10 nucleotides match TRBD2. Germline trimming cut 7 bases from V and 7 bases from J; bases unmatched to any gene: 10. The CDR3 is made up of 15 amino acids. The germline CDR1 and CDR2 sequences are MNHEY and SMNVEV (reference sequence).

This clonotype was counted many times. The CDR3 sequence: CSVELRINDVAFF. CDR3 bases: TGCAGCGTTGAACTGCGAATTAACGACGTGGCTTTCTTT. The chain links TRBV29-1 to TRBJ1-1, with unresolved D. Germline-derived CDR1 and CDR2 are SQVTM and ANQGSEA. V lost 2 bases and J 11 bases, leaving 18 bases between the germline ends. The CDR3 runs 13 residues.

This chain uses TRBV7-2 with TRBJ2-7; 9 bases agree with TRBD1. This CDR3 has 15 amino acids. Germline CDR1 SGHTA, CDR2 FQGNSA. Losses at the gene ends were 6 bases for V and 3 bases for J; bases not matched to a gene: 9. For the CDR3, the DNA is TGTGCCAGCAGTATACCGGGACAGGGCCTCTACGAGCAGTACTTC. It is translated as CASSIPGQGLYEQYF. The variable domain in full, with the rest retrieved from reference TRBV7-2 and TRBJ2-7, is GAGVSQSPSNKVTEKGKDVELRCDPISGHTALYWYRQSLGQGLEFLIYFQGNSAPDKSGLPSDRFSAERTGGSVSTLTIQRTQQEDSAVYLCASSIPGQGLYEQYFGPGTRLTVT.

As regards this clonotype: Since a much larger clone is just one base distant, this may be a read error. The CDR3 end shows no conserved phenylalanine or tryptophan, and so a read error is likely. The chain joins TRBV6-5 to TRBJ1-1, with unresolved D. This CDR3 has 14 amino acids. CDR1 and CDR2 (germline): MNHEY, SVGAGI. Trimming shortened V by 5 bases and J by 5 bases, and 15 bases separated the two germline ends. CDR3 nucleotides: TGTGCCAGCAGTCCACCCCTTCGAAGGACTGAAGCTTTCCTT. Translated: CASSPPLRRTEAFL.